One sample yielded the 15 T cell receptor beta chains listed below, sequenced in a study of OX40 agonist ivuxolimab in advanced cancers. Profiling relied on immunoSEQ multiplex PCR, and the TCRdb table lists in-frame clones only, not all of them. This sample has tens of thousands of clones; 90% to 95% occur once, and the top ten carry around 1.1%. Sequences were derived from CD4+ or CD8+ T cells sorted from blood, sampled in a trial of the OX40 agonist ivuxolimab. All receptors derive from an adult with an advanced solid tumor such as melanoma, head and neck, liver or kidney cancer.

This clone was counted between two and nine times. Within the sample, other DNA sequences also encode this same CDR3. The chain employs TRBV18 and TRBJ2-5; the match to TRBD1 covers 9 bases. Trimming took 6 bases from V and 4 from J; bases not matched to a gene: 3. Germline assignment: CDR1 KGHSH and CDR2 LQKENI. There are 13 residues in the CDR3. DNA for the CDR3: TGTGCCAGCTCTCCGGGACAGGGAGAGACCCAGTACTTC. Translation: CASSPGQGETQYF.

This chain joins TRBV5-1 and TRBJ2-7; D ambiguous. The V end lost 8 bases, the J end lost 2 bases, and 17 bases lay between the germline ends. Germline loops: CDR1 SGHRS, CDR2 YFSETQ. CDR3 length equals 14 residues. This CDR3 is CASQPGPTPYEQYF. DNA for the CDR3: TGCGCCAGTCAACCGGGCCCTACCCCCTACGAGCAGTACTTC.

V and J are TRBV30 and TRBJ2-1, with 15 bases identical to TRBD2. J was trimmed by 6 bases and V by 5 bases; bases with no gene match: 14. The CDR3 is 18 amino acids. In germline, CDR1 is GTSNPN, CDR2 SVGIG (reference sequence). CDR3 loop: CAWEGSRTSGRAINEQFF. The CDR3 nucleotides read TGTGCCTGGGAGGGATCAAGGACTAGCGGGAGGGCCATCAATGAGCAGTTCTTC.

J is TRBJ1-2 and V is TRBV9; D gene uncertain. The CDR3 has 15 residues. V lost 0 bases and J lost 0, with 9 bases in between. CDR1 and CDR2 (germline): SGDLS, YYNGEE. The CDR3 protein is CASSVGVDPNYGYTF. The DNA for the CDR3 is TGTGCCAGCAGCGTAGGGGTGGACCCTAACTATGGCTACACCTTC.

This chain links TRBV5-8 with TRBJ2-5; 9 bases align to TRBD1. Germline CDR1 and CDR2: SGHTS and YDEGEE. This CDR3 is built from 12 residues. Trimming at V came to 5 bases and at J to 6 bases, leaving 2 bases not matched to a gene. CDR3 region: CASRGTGKTQYF. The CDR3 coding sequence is TGTGCCAGCAGAGGGACAGGGAAGACCCAGTACTTC.

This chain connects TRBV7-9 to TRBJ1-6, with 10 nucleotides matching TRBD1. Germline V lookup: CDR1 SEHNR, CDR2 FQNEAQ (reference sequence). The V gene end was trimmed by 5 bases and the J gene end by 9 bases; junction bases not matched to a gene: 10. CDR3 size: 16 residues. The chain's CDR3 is CASSRWAGTGVSPLHF. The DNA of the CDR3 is TGTGCCAGCAGCCGCTGGGCCGGGACAGGGGTTTCACCCCTCCACTTT.

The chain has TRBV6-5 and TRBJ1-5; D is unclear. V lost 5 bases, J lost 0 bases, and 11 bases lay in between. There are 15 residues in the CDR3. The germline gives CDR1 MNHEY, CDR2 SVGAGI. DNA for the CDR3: TGTGCCAGCAGTCCCGCAGGCTATAGCAATCAGCCCCAGCATTTT. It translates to CASSPAGYSNQPQHF.

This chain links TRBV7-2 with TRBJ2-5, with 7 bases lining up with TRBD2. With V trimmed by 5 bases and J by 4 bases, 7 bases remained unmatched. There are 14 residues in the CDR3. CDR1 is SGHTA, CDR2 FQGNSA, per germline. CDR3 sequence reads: CASSEVGGGETQYF. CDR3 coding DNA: TGTGCCAGCAGCGAAGTAGGCGGGGGAGAGACCCAGTACTTC.

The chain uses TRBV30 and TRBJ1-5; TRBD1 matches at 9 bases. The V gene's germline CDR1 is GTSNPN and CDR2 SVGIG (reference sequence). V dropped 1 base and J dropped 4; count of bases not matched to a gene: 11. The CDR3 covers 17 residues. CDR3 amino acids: CAWSADPRDRANQPQHF. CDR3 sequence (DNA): TGTGCCTGGAGTGCCGACCCCCGGGACAGGGCAAATCAGCCCCAGCATTTT.

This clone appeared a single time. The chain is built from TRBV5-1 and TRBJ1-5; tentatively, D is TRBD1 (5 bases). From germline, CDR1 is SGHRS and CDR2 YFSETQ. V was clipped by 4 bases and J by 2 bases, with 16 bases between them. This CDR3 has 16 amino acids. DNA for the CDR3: TGCGCCAGCAGCCTCGGGACTCTAGAAGGCAATCAGCCCCAGCATTTT. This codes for CASSLGTLEGNQPQHF.

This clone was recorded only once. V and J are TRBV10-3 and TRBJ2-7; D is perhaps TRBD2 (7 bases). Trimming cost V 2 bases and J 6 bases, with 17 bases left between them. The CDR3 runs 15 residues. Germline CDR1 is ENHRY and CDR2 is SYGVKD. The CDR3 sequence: CAISEPKGGASEQYF. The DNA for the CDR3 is TGTGCCATCAGTGAGCCTAAGGGGGGGGCGAGCGAGCAGTACTTC.

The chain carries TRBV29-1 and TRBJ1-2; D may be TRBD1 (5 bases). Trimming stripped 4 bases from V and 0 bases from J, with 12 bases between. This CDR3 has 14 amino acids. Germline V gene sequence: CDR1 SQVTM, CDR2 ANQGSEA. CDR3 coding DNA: TGCAGCGTTGGACAGTCTCAACCTAACTATGGCTACACCTTC. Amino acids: CSVGQSQPNYGYTF.

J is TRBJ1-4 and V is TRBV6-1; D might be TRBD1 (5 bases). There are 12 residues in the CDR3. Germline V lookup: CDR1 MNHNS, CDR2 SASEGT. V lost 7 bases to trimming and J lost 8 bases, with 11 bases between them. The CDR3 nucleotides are TGTGCCAGCAACCGCGCAGGGGAAAAACTGTTTTTT. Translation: CASNRAGEKLFF.

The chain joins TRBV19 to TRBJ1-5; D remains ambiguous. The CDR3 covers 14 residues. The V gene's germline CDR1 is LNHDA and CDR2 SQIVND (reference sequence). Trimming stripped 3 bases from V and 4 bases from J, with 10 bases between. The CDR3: CASSIWQANQPQHF. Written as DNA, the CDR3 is TGTGCCAGTAGTATTTGGCAGGCAAATCAGCCCCAGCATTTT.

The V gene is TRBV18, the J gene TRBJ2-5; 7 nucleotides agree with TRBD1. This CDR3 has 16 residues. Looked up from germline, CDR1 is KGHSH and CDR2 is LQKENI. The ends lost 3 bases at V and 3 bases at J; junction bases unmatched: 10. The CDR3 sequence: CASSPIGTGVKETQYF. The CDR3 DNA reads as TGTGCCAGCTCACCGATTGGTACAGGGGTGAAAGAGACCCAGTACTTC.